One and the same sample provided the 26 T cell receptor beta chains below, sequenced in a study of vaccination and CD4 T cells after COVID-19. Treatment reported: approximately 10-day PBMC culture with coronavirus spike peptide pools or control peptides (ViraFEST assay). With the Oncomine TCR Beta short-read assay, DNA from cultured CD4+ T cells was sequenced. One entry per CDR3 protein, called by TCRdb with MiXCR from the PCR reads. Of 7,500 to 9,500 distinct CDR3 sequences detected, 60% to 80% appear once; the ten largest clones hold less than 20%. The antigens of these receptors remain unknown. This specimen was cultured CD4+ T cells from blood, taken after SARS-CoV-2 vaccination. All receptors derive from a human donor with COVID-19.

CDR3 loop: CASSPQDRAGQPQHF. CDR3 nucleotide sequence: TGTGCCAGCAGTCCCCAGGACAGGGCGGGTCAGCCCCAGCATTTT. This chain connects TRBV6-1 to TRBJ1-5, with 8 bases lining up with TRBD1. Germline CDR1 reads MNHNS; CDR2 reads SASEGT. CDR3 length: 15 residues. V lost 5 bases, J lost 6 bases, and 9 bases stayed unmatched.

This clonotype has just a few counts. The chain has TRBV20-1 and TRBJ2-3, with D tentatively TRBD1 (5 bases). The germline V gene encodes CDR1 DFQATT and CDR2 SNEGSKA (reference sequence). The CDR3 sequence is 14 residues long. V was trimmed by 5 bases and J by 2 bases, leaving 14 bases between them. The CDR3 loop reads CSAHDSLFTDTQYF. The CDR3 nucleotides are TGCAGTGCTCACGACAGCCTCTTCACAGATACGCAGTATTTT.

The chain is built from TRBV7-6 and TRBJ1-6; D uncertain. Germline V gives CDR1 SGHVS, CDR2 FNYEAQ. The CDR3 is 15 amino acids. With 4 bases removed from V and 7 bases from J, the gap between germline ends came to 14 bases. CDR3 residues: CASSSFVGGNSPLHF. CDR3 nucleotide sequence: TGTGCCAGCAGCTCCTTTGTAGGAGGCAATTCACCCCTCCACTTT.

The CDR3 bases are TGTGCCAGCAGTTCCGGGACAGCCAATCAGCCCCAGCATTTT. Its translation is CASSSGTANQPQHF. V is TRBV6-5 and J is TRBJ1-5, with TRBD1 matching 7 bases. V shed 4 bases, J shed 3 bases, and the junction held 3 bases outside the gene matches. Germline V lookup: CDR1 MNHEY, CDR2 SVGAGI. The CDR3 covers 14 residues.

J is TRBJ2-5 and V is TRBV10-3; TRBD2 might be the D (6 bases). V was shortened by 9 bases and J by 5 bases, with 19 bases between the two germline ends. The CDR3 totals 14 residues. Per germline, CDR1 ENHRY and CDR2 SYGVKD. The CDR3 reads CAIPDRGGWETQYF. DNA for the CDR3: TGTGCCATTCCAGATCGGGGAGGATGGGAGACCCAGTACTTC.

This clonotype was counted only a few times. The CDR3 DNA reads TGTGCCAGCTGGGGCGGGACATCCTACGAGCAGTACTTC. Translated: CASWGGTSYEQYF. This chain connects TRBV6-1 to TRBJ2-7; D possibly matches TRBD1 or TRBD2 (6 bases each). This CDR3 is built from 13 residues. The germline V gene encodes CDR1 MNHNS and CDR2 SASEGT. V was pared by 8 bases and J by 1 base, with 12 bases between.

This clonotype showed up just a few times. The chain uses TRBV5-4 and TRBJ1-6; D is unclear. This CDR3 contains 14 residues. Deletions cut 2 bases from V and 7 bases from J, with 10 bases between. Germline assignment: CDR1 SGHNT and CDR2 YYREEE (reference sequence). This CDR3 is CASSFAQMNSPLHF. CDR3 DNA sequence: TGTGCCAGCAGCTTTGCACAGATGAATTCACCCCTCCACTTT.

The V and J genes are TRBV5-1 and TRBJ1-1; D unclear. V lost 4 bases and J lost 1, with 11 bases in between. Per the germline V gene, CDR1 is SGHRS and CDR2 is YFSETQ. The CDR3 runs to 14 residues. CDR3 DNA: TGCGCCAGCAGCGGGAGCCGACGGAACACTGAAGCTTTCTTT. It yields the protein CASSGSRRNTEAFF.

The chain combines TRBV11-2 with TRBJ2-4, with D unclear. This CDR3 region has 12 residues. Trimming took 3 bases from V and 9 from J, leaving 9 bases between them. The germline V gene encodes CDR1 SGHAT and CDR2 FQNNGV. The CDR3 spells CASSLGNVIQYF. The CDR3 DNA sequence: TGTGCCAGCAGCTTGGGGAATGTCATTCAGTACTTC.

The V and J genes are TRBV5-5 and TRBJ1-5; a possible D gene is TRBD1 (5 bases). The CDR3 sequence is 15 residues long. V was shortened by 4 bases and J by 0 bases, with 11 bases between the two germline ends. CDR1 and CDR2 (germline): SGHKS, YYEKEE (reference sequence). CDR3 sequence: CASSPMTDSNQPQHF. The CDR3 nucleotides read TGTGCCAGCAGCCCTATGACAGATAGCAATCAGCCCCAGCATTTT.

The rearrangement uses TRBV4-3 and TRBJ2-7, with 8 bases fitting TRBD1. This CDR3 has 16 amino acids. J lost 2 bases, V lost 2 bases, and 8 bases had no gene match. Germline V gives CDR1 LGHNA, CDR2 YSLEER. The CDR3 sequence: CASSQSGQGDPYEQYF. The CDR3 nucleotides are TGCGCCAGCAGCCAATCAGGACAGGGAGATCCCTACGAGCAGTACTTC.

This rearrangement joins TRBV21-1 to TRBJ2-3; the D call of TRBD1 is as the table states it, not checked on the DNA. TRBV21-1 is a pseudogene segment. This CDR3 is 13 amino acids long. CDR3 residues: CASRDSSTDTQYF. The CDR3 DNA reads TGTGCCAGCAGGGACAGTAGCACAGATACGCAGTATTTT.

This clonotype has only a few counts. The chain employs TRBV6-1 and TRBJ1-1, with D uncertain. CDR1 and CDR2 from the germline V gene are MNHNS and SASEGT. CDR3 length equals 14 residues. V shed 7 bases and J shed 0 bases, with 12 bases lying between them. CDR3 amino acids: CASMRGTMNTEAFF. CDR3 DNA: TGTGCCAGCATGCGCGGAACCATGAACACTGAAGCTTTCTTT.

This clonotype was found a few times. The rearrangement links TRBV7-8 to TRBJ2-3; D uncertain. CDR3 length equals 14 residues. V shed 2 bases and J shed 0 bases, with 6 bases lying between them. CDR1 and CDR2 (germline): SGHVS, FQNEAQ. This CDR3 is CASSLQKSTDTQYF. The CDR3 coding sequence is TGTGCCAGCAGCTTACAGAAGAGCACAGATACGCAGTATTTT.

The chain is built from TRBV20-1 and TRBJ2-3; weak D call: TRBD2 (6 bases). V dropped 6 bases and J dropped 10 bases, with 20 bases sitting between them. Germline V CDR1 and CDR2: DFQATT, SNEGSKA (reference sequence). The CDR3 is made up of 13 amino acids. CDR3 amino acids: CSASPGLTRSQYF. The CDR3 bases are TGCAGTGCCTCTCCAGGACTAACCAGGTCGCAGTATTTT.

By frequency in the sample, this clonotype is medium-sized (0.01 to 0.1%). The chain employs TRBV18 and TRBJ2-7, with D tentatively TRBD1 or TRBD2 (5 bases each). Trimming removed 4 bases from V and 3 bases from J, with 16 bases in between. This CDR3 has 15 amino acids. The germline CDR1 and CDR2 sequences are KGHSH and LQKENI. The CDR3 region is CASSLGTGVLYEQYF. The CDR3, as DNA: TGTGCCAGCTCACTGGGGACGGGTGTCCTCTACGAGCAGTACTTC.

The V call is TRBV19, the J call TRBJ1-1; 7 bases agree with TRBD1. The CDR3 is made up of 19 amino acids. The germline V gene encodes CDR1 LNHDA and CDR2 SQIVND (reference sequence). The J segment lost 3 bases and the V segment lost 7 bases, leaving 23 bases of the junction unmatched. This CDR3 reads CASTVRWVVGRGDDTEAFF. As DNA, the CDR3 is TGTGCCAGTACCGTTCGATGGGTGGTCGGCAGGGGGGATGACACTGAAGCTTTCTTT.

In its sample, this clonotype ranks as large. The junction departs from the called germline gene at one end, perhaps through a read error. The CDR3 loop is CASSLGGQGALETQYF. DNA for the CDR3: TGTGCTAGCAGCTTAGGGGGACAGGGGGCTTTAGAGACCCAGTACTTC. This rearrangement joins TRBV7-7 to TRBJ2-5, with 12 bases fitting TRBD1. The V gene's germline CDR1 is SSHAT and CDR2 FNYEAQ (reference sequence). The CDR3 extends over 16 amino acids.

V is TRBV11-2 and J is TRBJ1-6, with 8 bases lining up with TRBD1. J was trimmed by 11 bases and V by 1 base; bases with no gene match: 10. Germline V lookup: CDR1 SGHAT, CDR2 FQNNGV. The CDR3 sequence is 16 residues long. CDR3 coding DNA: TGTGCCAGCAGCTTAGGGGGCAGGGGGCGCGGGGCACCCCTCCACTTT. This sequence encodes CASSLGGRGRGAPLHF.

This clonotype is large in the sample. V and J are TRBV6-5 and TRBJ2-6; D gene uncertain. This CDR3 has 14 amino acids. The V gene lost 0 bases and the J gene lost 7 bases, with 7 bases spanning the gap. From germline, CDR1 is MNHEY and CDR2 SVGAGI. The CDR3 protein is CASSYSNQANVLTF. CDR3 coding DNA: TGTGCCAGCAGTTACTCGAACCAAGCCAACGTCCTGACTTTC.

The rearrangement links TRBV7-2 to TRBJ1-1; no reliable D call. V dropped 1 base and J dropped 1 base, with 10 bases sitting between them. The CDR3 has 15 amino acids. Germline V CDR1 and CDR2: SGHTA, FQGNSA. The CDR3 is CASSLVPIENTEAFF. The CDR3 DNA reads TGTGCCAGCAGCTTAGTGCCGATAGAGAACACTGAAGCTTTCTTT. Filled out from reference TRBV7-2 and TRBJ1-1, the complete variable domain reads GAGVSQSPSNKVTEKGKDVELRCDPISGHTALYWYRQSLGQGLEFLIYFQGNSAPDKSGLPSDRFSAERTGGSVSTLTIQRTQQEDSAVYLCASSLVPIENTEAFFGQGTRLTVV.

This clonotype turned up a few times. The chain uses TRBV7-9 and TRBJ1-2; TRBD1 agrees at 8 bases. The V gene end was trimmed by 5 bases and the J gene end by 4 bases; junction bases not matched to a gene: 6. Germline V gene data show CDR1 as SEHNR and CDR2 as FQNEAQ (reference sequence). This CDR3 region has 14 residues. The CDR3 bases are TGTGCCAGCAGCGAAACCGGACAGGGCTATGGCTACACCTTC. It specifies CASSETGQGYGYTF.

The chain recombines TRBV7-8 with TRBJ1-1, with 8 positions matching TRBD1. Per the germline V gene, CDR1 is SGHVS and CDR2 is FQNEAQ. Trimming at V came to 5 bases and at J to 5 bases, leaving 4 bases not matched to a gene. The length of the CDR3 is 13 residues. The CDR3 protein is CASSARQGTEAFF. The CDR3, as DNA: TGTGCCAGCAGCGCCCGACAGGGGACTGAAGCTTTCTTT.

The chain uses TRBV6-2 or TRBV6-3 and TRBJ1-2, with TRBD1 matching 7 bases. CDR1 is MNHEY, CDR2 SVGEGT, per germline. The V and J ends lost 8 bases and 6 bases, in that order; junction bases with no gene match: 6. The CDR3 consists of 12 residues. CDR3 DNA: TGTGCCAGCCTCCGGGACAGAGATGGCTACACCTTC. It yields the protein CASLRDRDGYTF.

The V gene is TRBV20-1, the J gene TRBJ1-1, with D perhaps matching TRBD1 (5 bases). Germline V gene lookup returns CDR1 DFQATT and CDR2 SNEGSKA (reference sequence). Trimming pared 4 bases from V and 1 base from J, leaving 19 bases between. The CDR3 contains 16 residues. As DNA, the CDR3 is TGCAGTGCTACCCGGCCGAAGGGAGGGGCGAACACTGAAGCTTTCTTT. Amino acids: CSATRPKGGANTEAFF.

This chain joins TRBV7-2 and TRBJ2-3; no reliable D call. The V end lost 2 bases, the J end lost 3 bases, and 3 bases lay between the germline ends. Per the germline V gene, CDR1 is SGHTA and CDR2 is FQGNSA. The CDR3 loop spans 12 amino acids. The CDR3 DNA follows: TGTGCCAGCAGCTTACCTACAGATACGCAGTATTTT. Translating it yields CASSLPTDTQYF.